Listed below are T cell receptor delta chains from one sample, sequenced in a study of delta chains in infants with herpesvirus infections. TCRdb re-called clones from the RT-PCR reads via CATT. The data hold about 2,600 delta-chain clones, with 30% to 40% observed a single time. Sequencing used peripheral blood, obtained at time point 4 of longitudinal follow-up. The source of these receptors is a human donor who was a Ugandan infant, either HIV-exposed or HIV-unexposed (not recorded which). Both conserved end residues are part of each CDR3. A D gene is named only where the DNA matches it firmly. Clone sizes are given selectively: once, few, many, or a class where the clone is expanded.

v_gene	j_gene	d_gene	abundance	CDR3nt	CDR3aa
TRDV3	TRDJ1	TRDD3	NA	TGTGCATCTCCTAATCTCGAAATTATTCCGGGTAGGGATACGGGGCTCATCTTT	CASPNLEIIPGRDTGLIF
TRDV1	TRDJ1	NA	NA	TGTGCTCTTGGGGTCCCCCCCAGTGGGGTCTACACCGATAAACTCATCTTT	CALGVPPSGVYTDKLIF
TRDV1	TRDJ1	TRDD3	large	TGTGCTCTTGGGGAACTGATCAGTCCAACCCTGTACTGGGGGATACCCCTCAGCGACACCGATAAACTCATCTTT	CALGELISPTLYWGIPLSDTDKLIF
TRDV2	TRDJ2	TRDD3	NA	TGTGCCTGTGACACGGTGGGGGATACGTCGTCGACAGCACAACTCTTCTTT	CACDTVGDTSSTAQLFF
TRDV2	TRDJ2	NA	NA	TGTGCCTGTGACACCGTTAATGGGGGCCCTTTGACAGCACAACTCTTCTTT	CACDTVNGGPLTAQLFF
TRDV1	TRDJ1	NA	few	TGTGCTCTTGGGGAACGGTCCGGACCTACCTCCCCCTACACCGATAAACTCATCTTT	CALGERSGPTSPYTDKLIF
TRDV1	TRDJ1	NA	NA	NA	CALGALAIPVIPDFWIRTGGYGDKLIF
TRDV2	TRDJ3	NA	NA	TGTGCCTGTGACTCTGTACTGTCCTGGGACACCCGACAGATGTTTTTC	CACDSVLSWDTRQMFF
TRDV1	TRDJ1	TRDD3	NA	TGTGCTCTTGGGGAACGGGCTATTACCGTACTGGGGGATACGCTTAACACCGATAAACTCATCTTT	CALGERAITVLGDTLNTDKLIF
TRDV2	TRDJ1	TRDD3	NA	TGTGCCTGTGACACCCTGACACTGGGGGATCGAGCCTCTGGATACACCGATAAACTCATCTTT	CACDTLTLGDRASGYTDKLIF
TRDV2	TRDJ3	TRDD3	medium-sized	TGTGCCTGTGACCCGGGGGATACGACCTGGGACACCCGACAGATGTTTTTC	CACDPGDTTWDTRQMFF
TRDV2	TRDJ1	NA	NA	TGTGCCTGTGACACCGTCGGGGCCGACACCGATAAACTCATCTTT	CACDTVGADTDKLIF
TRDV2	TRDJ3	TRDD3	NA	TGTGCCTGTGACATACTGGGGGATTCCCATTCCTGGGACACCCGACAGATGTTTTTC	CACDILGDSHSWDTRQMFF
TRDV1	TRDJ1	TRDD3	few	TGTGCTCTTGGGGAACACGGTCATTTACTGGGGGATGGCGATAAACTCATCTTT	CALGEHGHLLGDGDKLIF
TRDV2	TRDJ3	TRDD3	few	TGTGCCTGTGACACCGTGGGGGATTTTTGGGACACCCGACAGATGTTTTTC	CACDTVGDFWDTRQMFF
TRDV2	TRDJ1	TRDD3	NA	TGTGCCTGTGATGTACTGGGGGATACCAGGGCCGCCGATAAACTCATCTTT	CACDVLGDTRAADKLIF
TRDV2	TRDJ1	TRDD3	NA	TGTGCCTGTGACACCGCATCTACTGGGGGATACGCGTCCGATAAACTCATCTTT	CACDTASTGGYASDKLIF
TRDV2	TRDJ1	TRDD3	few	TGTGCCTGTGACACGTTAACTGGGGGATACGAGACGGGACTCATCTTT	CACDTLTGGYETGLIF
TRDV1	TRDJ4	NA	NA	TGTGCTCTTGGGGATAAACGGGGGAGCAGAGAGTGGGCCAGACCACTGATCTTT	CALGDKRGSREWARPLIF
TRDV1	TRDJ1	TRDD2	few	TGTGCTCTTGGGGGACGTTCCTTCCTAAAGCTAGACTGGGCCAAATACACCGATAAACTCATCTTT	CALGGRSFLKLDWAKYTDKLIF
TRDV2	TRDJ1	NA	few	TGTGCCTGTGACCCGTTGCTCTACACCGATAAACTCATCTTT	CACDPLLYTDKLIF
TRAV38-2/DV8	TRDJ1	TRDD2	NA	TGTGCTTATAGGAGCGCGGGCCTTCCTATGATATTGGGGGCTAGCGGCAACACCGATAAACTCATCTTT	CAYRSAGLPMILGASGNTDKLIF
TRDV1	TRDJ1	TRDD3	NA	TGTGCTCTTGGGGATCCGCCGTGTTGCCCTTACTGGGGGATACTCCGGCCCGATAAACTCATCTTT	CALGDPPCCPYWGILRPDKLIF
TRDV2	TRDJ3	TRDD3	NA	TGTGCCTGTGACACGGGCTGGGGGTCCACCAGCTCCTGGGACACCCGACAGATGTTTTTC	CACDTGWGSTSSWDTRQMFF
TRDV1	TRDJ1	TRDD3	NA	TGTGCTCTTGGGGAACGAGCCCCGTCAGTCCCCGACTGGGGGATAAGGAGGAAACTCATCTTT	CALGERAPSVPDWGIRRKLIF
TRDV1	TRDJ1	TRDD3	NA	TGTGCTCTTGGGGAACTTCTTCCTTTGTGGGGGATACGGGGCCGAAGAGAGAAACTCATCTTT	CALGELLPLWGIRGRREKLIF
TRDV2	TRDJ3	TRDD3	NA	TGTGCCTGTGACACCGTATCTGGGGGACGCTCCTGGGACACCCGACAGATGTTTTTC	CACDTVSGGRSWDTRQMFF
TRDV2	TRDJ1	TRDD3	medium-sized	TGTGCCTGTGACACCCTTGTGCTGGGGGATACGCGCACCGATAAACTCATCTTT	CACDTLVLGDTRTDKLIF
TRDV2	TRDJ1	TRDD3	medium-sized	TGTGCCTGTGACGCTTTACTGTCCTTGGGGGATACGTACACCGATAAACTCATCTTT	CACDALLSLGDTYTDKLIF
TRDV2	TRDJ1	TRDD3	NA	TGTGCCTGTGACAGATTGGGGGATACGAATAAACTCATCTTT	CACDRLGDTNKLIF
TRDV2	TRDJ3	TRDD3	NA	TGTGCCTGTGACACTGGGGGATACGCGAGCTCCTGGGACACCCGACAGATGTTTTTC	CACDTGGYASSWDTRQMFF
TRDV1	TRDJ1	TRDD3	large	TGTGCTCTTGGGGAACTAATGGGATACGCTTTCACCGATAAACTCATCTTT	CALGELMGYAFTDKLIF
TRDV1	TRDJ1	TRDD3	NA	TGTGCTCTTGGGGAACTTCGACCTTCCTACGACCTCTGGGGGATACTAGGGGGCCAATACACCGATAAACTCATCTTT	CALGELRPSYDLWGILGGQYTDKLIF
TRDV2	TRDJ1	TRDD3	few	TGTGCCTGTGACAGACTGGGGGATAGGACCGTACTTAAACTCATCTTT	CACDRLGDRTVLKLIF
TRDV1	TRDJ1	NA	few	TGTGCTCTTGGGGAATTAGGCTTCCCGAACACCGATAAACTCATCTTT	CALGELGFPNTDKLIF
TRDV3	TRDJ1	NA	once	TGTGCCACACCTCCCGGGGGTCCGGGGGACTACACTGATAAACTCATCTTT	CATPPGGPGDYTDKLIF
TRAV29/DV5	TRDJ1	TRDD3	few	TGTGCAGCAAGCGGTCGACTGGGGGATACAGTCGCCGATAAACTCATCTTT	CAASGRLGDTVADKLIF
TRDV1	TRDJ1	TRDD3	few	TGTGCTCTTGGGCCCCACGGGGGGATACTGAGGGCCGATAAACTCATCTTT	CALGPHGGILRADKLIF
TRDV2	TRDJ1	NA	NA	TGTGCCTGTGATACCATAGGCCTCCTGCGAGGGTTCACCGATAAACTCATCTTT	CACDTIGLLRGFTDKLIF
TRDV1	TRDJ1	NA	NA	TGTGCTCTTGGGGAAGGTGCCTTCCTTTGTACTGGGGGTCTAGACACCGATAAACTCATCTTT	CALGEGAFLCTGGLDTDKLIF
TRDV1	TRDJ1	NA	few	TGTGCTCTTGGGGAACTTTATTCCGCCTCCCCGCCCGATAAACTCATCTTT	CALGELYSASPPDKLIF
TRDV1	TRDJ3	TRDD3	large	TGTGCTCTTGGGGGTTACCCCGTACTGGGGGATATTGGAAGCTCCTGGGACACCCGACAGATGTTTTTC	CALGGYPVLGDIGSSWDTRQMFF
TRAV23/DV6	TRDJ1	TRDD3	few	TGTGCTGTGAGGACTAACTCCCCCTACGGTGGGGGGATACCCTCGTACACCGATAAACTCATCTTT	CAVRTNSPYGGGIPSYTDKLIF
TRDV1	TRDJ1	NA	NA	TGTGCTCTTGGGAAGTCCTTCCTAACCTACTGGGGGGGGATGAAGGATAAACTCATCTTT	CALGKSFLTYWGGMKDKLIF
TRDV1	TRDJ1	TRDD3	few	TGTGCTCTTGGGGAGTACTGGGGGAGGTACACCGATAAACTCATCTTT	CALGEYWGRYTDKLIF
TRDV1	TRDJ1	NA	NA	TGTGCTCTTGGGGAAGTCGACGGGTACACCGATAAACTCATCTTT	CALGEVDGYTDKLIF
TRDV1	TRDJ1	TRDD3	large	TGTGCTCTTGGGGAGAGCCCCTGGGGGATAGGAGGAGACGGCACCGATAAACTCATCTTT	CALGESPWGIGGDGTDKLIF
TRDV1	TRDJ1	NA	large	TGTGCTCTTGGGGAAGGGGTGTACCTCCTCTGGACGTACACCGATAAACTCATCTTT	CALGEGVYLLWTYTDKLIF
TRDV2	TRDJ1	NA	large	TGTGCCTGTGACAGGGGGGTCGACGGCCTACACACCGATAAACTCATCTTT	CACDRGVDGLHTDKLIF
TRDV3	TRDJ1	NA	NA	NA	CAFGKDTDKLIF
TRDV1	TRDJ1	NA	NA	TGTGCTCTTGGGGAACGGGCTGTCCAAAGCAGGGAAACCGATAAACTCATCTTT	CALGERAVQSRETDKLIF